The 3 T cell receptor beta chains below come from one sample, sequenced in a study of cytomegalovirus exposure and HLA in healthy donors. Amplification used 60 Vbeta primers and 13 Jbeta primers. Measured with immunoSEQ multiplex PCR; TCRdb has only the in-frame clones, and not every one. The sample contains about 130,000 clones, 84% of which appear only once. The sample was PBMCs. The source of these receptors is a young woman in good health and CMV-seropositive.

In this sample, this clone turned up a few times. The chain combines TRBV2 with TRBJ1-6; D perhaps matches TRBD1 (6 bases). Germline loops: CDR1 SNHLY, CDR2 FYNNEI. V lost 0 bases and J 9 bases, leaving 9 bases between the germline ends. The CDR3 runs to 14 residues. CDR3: CASSEAAGVSPLHF. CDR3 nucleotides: TGTGCCAGCAGTGAAGCGGCAGGGGTTTCACCCCTCCACTTT.

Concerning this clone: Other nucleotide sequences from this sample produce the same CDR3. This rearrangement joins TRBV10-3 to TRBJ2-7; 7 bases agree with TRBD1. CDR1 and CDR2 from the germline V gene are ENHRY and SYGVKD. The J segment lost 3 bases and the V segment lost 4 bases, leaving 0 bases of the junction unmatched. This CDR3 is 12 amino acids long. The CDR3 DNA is TGTGCCATCAGTGGACAGGGCTACGAGCAGTACTTC. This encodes CAISGQGYEQYF.

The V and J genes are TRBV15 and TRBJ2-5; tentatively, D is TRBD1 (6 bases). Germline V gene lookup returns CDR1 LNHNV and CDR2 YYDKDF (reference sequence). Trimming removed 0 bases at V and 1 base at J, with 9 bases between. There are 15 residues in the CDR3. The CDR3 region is CATSRDRGGQETQYF. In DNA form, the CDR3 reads TGTGCCACCAGCAGAGATCGAGGGGGCCAAGAGACCCAGTACTTC.